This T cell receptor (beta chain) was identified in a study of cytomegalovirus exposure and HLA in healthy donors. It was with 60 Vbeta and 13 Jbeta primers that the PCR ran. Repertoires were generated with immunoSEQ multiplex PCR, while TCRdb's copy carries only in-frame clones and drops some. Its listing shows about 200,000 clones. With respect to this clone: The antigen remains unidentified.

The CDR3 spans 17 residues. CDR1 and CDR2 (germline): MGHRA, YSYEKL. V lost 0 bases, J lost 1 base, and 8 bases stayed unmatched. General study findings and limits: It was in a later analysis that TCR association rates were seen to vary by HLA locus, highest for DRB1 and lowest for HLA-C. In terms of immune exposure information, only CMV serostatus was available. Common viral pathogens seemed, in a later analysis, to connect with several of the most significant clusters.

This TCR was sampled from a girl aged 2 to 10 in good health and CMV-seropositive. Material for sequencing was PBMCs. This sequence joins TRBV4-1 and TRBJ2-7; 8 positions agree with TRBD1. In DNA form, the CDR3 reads TGCGCCAGCAGCCAAGACCCCGGACAGGGCGGGTCCTACGAGCAGTACTTC. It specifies CASSQDPGQGGSYEQYF.